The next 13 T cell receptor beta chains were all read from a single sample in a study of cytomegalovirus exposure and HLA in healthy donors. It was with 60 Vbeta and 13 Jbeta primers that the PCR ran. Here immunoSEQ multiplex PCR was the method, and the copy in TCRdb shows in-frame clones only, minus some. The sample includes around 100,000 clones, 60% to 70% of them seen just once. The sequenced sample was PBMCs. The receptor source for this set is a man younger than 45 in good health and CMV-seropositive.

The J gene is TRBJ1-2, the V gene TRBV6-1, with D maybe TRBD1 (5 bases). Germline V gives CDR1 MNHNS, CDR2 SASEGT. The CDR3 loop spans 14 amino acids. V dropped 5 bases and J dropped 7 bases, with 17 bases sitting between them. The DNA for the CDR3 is TGTGCCAGCAGTTCAGACAATAAAGGGGCTGGCTACACCTTC. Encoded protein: CASSSDNKGAGYTF.

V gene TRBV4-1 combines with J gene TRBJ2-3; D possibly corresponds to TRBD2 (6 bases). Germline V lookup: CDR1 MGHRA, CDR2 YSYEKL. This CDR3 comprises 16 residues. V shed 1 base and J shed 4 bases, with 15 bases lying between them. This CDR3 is CASSQGRGVLSDTQYF. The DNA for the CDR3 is TGCGCCAGCAGCCAAGGGCGGGGAGTCCTCTCAGATACGCAGTATTTT.

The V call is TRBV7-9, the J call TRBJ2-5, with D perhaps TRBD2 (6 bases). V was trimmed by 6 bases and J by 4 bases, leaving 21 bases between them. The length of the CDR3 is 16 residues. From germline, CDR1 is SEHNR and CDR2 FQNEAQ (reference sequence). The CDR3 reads CASRPPRDLRIETQYF. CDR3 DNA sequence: TGTGCCAGCAGACCACCCCGGGACTTAAGGATAGAGACCCAGTACTTC.

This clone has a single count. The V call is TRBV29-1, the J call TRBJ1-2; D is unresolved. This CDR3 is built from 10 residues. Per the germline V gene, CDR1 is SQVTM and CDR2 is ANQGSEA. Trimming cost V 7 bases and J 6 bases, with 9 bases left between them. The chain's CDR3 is CSAPADGYTF. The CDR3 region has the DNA TGCAGCGCTCCGGCGGATGGCTACACCTTC. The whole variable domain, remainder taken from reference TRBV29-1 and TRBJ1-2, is SAVISQKPSRDICQRGTSLTIQCQVDSQVTMMFWYRQQPGQSLTLIATANQGSEATYESGFVIDKFPISRPNLTFSTLTVSNMSPEDSSIYLCSAPADGYTFGSGTRLTVV.

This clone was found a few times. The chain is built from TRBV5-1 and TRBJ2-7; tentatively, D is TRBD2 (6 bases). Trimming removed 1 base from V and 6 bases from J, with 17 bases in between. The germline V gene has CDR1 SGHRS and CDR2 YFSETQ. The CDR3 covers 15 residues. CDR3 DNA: TGCGCCAGCAGCTTGTCAGGGCAGGGAGGCCTCGAGCAGTACTTC. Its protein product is CASSLSGQGGLEQYF. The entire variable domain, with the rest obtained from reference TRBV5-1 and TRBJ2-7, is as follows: KAGVTQTPRYLIKTRGQQVTLSCSPISGHRSVSWYQQTPGQGLQFLFEYFSETQRNKGNFPGRFSGRQFSNSRSEMNVSTLELGDSALYLCASSLSGQGGLEQYFGPGTRLTVT.

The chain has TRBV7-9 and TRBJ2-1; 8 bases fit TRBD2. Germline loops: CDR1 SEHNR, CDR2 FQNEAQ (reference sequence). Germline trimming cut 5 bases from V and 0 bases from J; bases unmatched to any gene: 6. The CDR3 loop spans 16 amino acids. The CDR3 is CASSPRGANSYNEQFF. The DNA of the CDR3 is TGTGCCAGCAGCCCGCGGGGGGCTAACTCCTACAATGAGCAGTTCTTC.

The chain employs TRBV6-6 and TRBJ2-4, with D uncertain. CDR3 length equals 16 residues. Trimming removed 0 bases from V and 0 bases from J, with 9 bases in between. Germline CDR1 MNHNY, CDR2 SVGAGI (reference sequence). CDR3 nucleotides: TGTGCCAGCAGTTACTCGGCAGGCCTAGCCAAAAACATTCAGTACTTC. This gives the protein CASSYSAGLAKNIQYF.

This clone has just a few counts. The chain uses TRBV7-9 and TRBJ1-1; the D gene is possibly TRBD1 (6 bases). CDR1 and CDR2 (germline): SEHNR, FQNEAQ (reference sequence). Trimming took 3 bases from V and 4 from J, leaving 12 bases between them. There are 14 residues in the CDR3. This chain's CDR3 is CASSLGGGTTEAFF. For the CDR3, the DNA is TGTGCCAGCAGCTTGGGAGGGGGTACCACTGAAGCTTTCTTT. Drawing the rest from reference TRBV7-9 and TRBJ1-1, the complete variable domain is DTGVSQNPRHKITKRGQNVTFRCDPISEHNRLYWYRQTLGQGPEFLTYFQNEAQLEKSRLLSDRFSAERPKGSFSTLEIQRTEQGDSAMYLCASSLGGGTTEAFFGQGTRLTVV.

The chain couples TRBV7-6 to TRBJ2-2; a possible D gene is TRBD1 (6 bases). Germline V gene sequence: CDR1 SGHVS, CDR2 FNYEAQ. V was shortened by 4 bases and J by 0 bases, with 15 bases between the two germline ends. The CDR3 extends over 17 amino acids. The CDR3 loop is CASSWGHSIPNTGELFF. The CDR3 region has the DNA TGTGCCAGCAGCTGGGGACACTCAATACCGAACACCGGGGAGCTGTTTTTT. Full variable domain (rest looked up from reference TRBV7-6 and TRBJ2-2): GAGVSQSPRYKVTKRGQDVALRCDPISGHVSLYWYRQALGQGPEFLTYFNYEAQQDKSGLPNDRFSAERPEGSISTLTIQRTEQRDSAMYRCASSWGHSIPNTGELFFGEGSRLTVL.

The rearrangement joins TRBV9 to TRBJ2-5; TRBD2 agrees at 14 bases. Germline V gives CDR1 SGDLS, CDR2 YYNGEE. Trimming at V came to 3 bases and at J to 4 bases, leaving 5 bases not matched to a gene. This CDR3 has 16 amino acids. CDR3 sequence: CASSAGLAGGPETQYF. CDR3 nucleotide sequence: TGTGCCAGCAGCGCCGGACTAGCGGGGGGCCCAGAGACCCAGTACTTC.

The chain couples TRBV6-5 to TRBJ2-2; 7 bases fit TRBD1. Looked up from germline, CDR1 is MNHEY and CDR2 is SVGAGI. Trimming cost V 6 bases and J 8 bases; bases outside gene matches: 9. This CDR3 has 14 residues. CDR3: CASSPTGNNGELFF. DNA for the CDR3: TGTGCCAGCAGCCCGACAGGGAATAATGGGGAGCTGTTTTTT.

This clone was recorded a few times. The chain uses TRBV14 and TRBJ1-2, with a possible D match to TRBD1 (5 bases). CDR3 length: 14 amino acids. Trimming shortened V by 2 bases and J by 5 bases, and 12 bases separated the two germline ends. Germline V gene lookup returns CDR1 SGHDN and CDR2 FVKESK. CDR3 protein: CASSQTAGGYGYTF. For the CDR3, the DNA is TGTGCCAGCAGCCAAACGGCGGGGGGTTATGGCTACACCTTC.

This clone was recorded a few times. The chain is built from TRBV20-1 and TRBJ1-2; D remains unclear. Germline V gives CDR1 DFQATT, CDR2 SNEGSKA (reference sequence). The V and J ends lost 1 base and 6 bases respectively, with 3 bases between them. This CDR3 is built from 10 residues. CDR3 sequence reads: CSARAHGYTF. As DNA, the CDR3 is TGCAGTGCTAGAGCTCATGGCTACACCTTC.